The clone carrying this T cell receptor beta chain was seen more than once but under ten times. Its matching antigen is unknown. This specimen comes from a study of regulatory T cells in long-lasting Graves disease. Study-level results: The work looked only at peripheral blood and did not look at thyroid tissue.

TCR beta libraries were built with iRepertoire HTBI primers and Arm-PCR of CDR3 regions. MiXCR was run by TCRdb on the multiplex PCR reads, yielding one entry per CDR3 protein. This sample has about 400,000 distinct CDR3 sequences, with about 20% found just once. V lost 3 bases and J lost 0, with 12 bases in between. This CDR3 is built from 17 residues. The germline CDR1 and CDR2 sequences are LNHDA and SQIVND (reference sequence). Specified time point: persistent/refractory GD, antithyroid drugs over 5 years with positive TRAb. PBMC RNA served as the TCR library source. Per American Thyroid Association guidelines, Graves' disease was diagnosed. Patients hailed from an endocrinology department in Xi'an, China.

The sequences come from peripheral blood mononuclear cells (PBMCs), collected when the disease was refractory, from a patient treated with antithyroid drugs. The chain combines TRBV19 with TRBJ2-6, with D unresolved. This receptor was obtained from a female donor with Graves disease. Here the CDR3 DNA reads TGTGCCAGTAGTATCCAGAACTCAAACTCTGGGGCCAACGTCCTGACTTTC. The encoded protein is CASSIQNSNSGANVLTF. Together with reference TRBV19 and TRBJ2-6, the CDR3 gives the full variable domain: DGGITQSPKYLFRKEGQNVTLSCEQNLNHDAMYWYRQDPGQGLRLIYYSQIVNDFQKGDIAEGYSVSREKKESFPLTVTSAQKNPTAFYLCASSIQNSNSGANVLTFGAGSRLTVL.